The 31 T cell receptor beta chains below all came from one sample that was sequenced in a study of T cells in women clearing cervical HPV infection. The protocol was immunoSEQ multiplex PCR, while the TCRdb copy is restricted to in-frame clones and leaves out a portion. The sample data list over 25,000 clones. The source material was blood buffy coat. The origin of the receptors is a woman aged 18 to 75 with a cervical HPV16 infection that either progressed to CIN3+ or cleared (not recorded which).

In the case of this clone: The DNA ends 3 residues before the CDR3 does, and the rest of the CDR3 is filled in from the germline J gene. The rearrangement joins TRBV19 to TRBJ2-2; 12 bases map to TRBD1. CDR1 and CDR2 from the germline V gene are LNHDA and SQIVND (reference sequence). The CDR3 loop spans 16 amino acids. V dropped 4 bases and J dropped 4; count of bases not matched to a gene: 4. The CDR3 here is CASSKGQGAVTGELFF. The DNA read from the CDR3 is TGTGCCAGTAGTAAGGGACAGGGGGCGGTCACCGGGGAG.

Concerning this clone: The read ends 3 residues before the CDR3 terminus; that terminus is restored from the germline J gene. The rearrangement uses TRBV7-9 and TRBJ1-2, with D tentatively TRBD1 (6 bases). The CDR3 covers 13 residues. Germline lookup yields CDR1 SEHNR and CDR2 FQNEAQ (reference sequence). The DNA read from the CDR3 is TGTGCCAGCAGCCAGGACAGTGAGGAGAGC. Translation: CASSQDSEES. The full-length CDR3 reads as CASSQDSEESYTF.

As for this clone: With the read ending 3 residues before the CDR3 end, the germline J gene is used to fill in that end. The rearrangement links TRBV30 to TRBJ1-1; TRBD1 matches 7 bases. V lost 3 bases to trimming and J lost 1 base; unmatched junction nucleotides: 11. The CDR3 is made up of 16 amino acids. Germline V gives CDR1 GTSNPN, CDR2 SVGIG (reference sequence). The sequenced CDR3 bases are TGTGCCTGGAGGATTGAGGGGGCGGAACCGAACACTGAA. It codes for CAWRIEGAEPNTE. The whole CDR3 region reads CAWRIEGAEPNTEAFF.

CDR3 DNA (partial): TGTGCCAGCGGGTGGGGGCATAGCGGGGATACC. Translation: CASGWGHSGDT. The full CDR3 protein is CASGWGHSGDTQYF. The chain is built from TRBV19 and TRBJ2-5; 8 bases map to TRBD2. The observed sequence ends 3 residues before the CDR3 terminus, with the missing tail filled in from the germline J gene. The CDR3 contains 14 residues. CDR1 is LNHDA and CDR2 is SQIVND in the germline V gene (reference sequence).

To note about this clone: The read terminates 3 residues before the CDR3 end, so the remaining end is supplied by the germline J gene. This chain joins TRBV5-4 and TRBJ2-2; D gene ambiguous. There are 12 residues in the CDR3. V shed 2 bases and J shed 8 bases, with 7 bases lying between them. CDR1 is SGHNT and CDR2 is YYREEE in the germline V gene (reference sequence). The part of the CDR3 DNA that was read is TGTGCCAGCAGCTTTTTGAGGGGGGAG. Residues: CASSFLRGE. In full, the CDR3 is CASSFLRGELFF.

The covered CDR3 bases are TGCAGTGCTAGTGAGGGGTGGGTGTACAATGAG. Translating it yields CSASEGWVYNE. The full CDR3 sequence reads CSASEGWVYNEQFF. V and J are TRBV20-1 and TRBJ2-1; D assignment may be TRBD1 or TRBD2 (5 bases each). Read data end 3 residues before the CDR3 end; the end is taken from the germline J gene. Germline V gene lookup returns CDR1 DFQATT and CDR2 SNEGSKA (reference sequence). The V and J ends lost 3 bases and 4 bases respectively, with 13 bases between them. The CDR3 contains 14 residues.

About this clone itself: The DNA ends 3 residues before the CDR3 does, and the rest of the CDR3 is filled in from the germline J gene. The chain uses TRBV19 and TRBJ1-2; 9 bases match TRBD1. The length of the CDR3 is 16 residues. CDR1 and CDR2 (germline): LNHDA, SQIVND (reference sequence). After removal of 6 bases from V and 4 bases from J, the junction contained 12 bases not matched to a gene. The DNA read from the CDR3 is TGTGCCAGTAGGCGCCCCGGGACAGGGTTACCCTATGGC. It translates to CASRRPGTGLPYG. The whole CDR3 protein is CASRRPGTGLPYGYTF.

As for this clone: Read data end 3 residues before the CDR3 end; the end is taken from the germline J gene. The V gene is TRBV5-1, the J gene TRBJ1-2, with a weak D call TRBD1 (6 bases). V was cut by 4 bases and J by 4 bases, with 14 bases left in between. Germline V gives CDR1 SGHRS, CDR2 YFSETQ. The CDR3 runs 14 residues. CDR3 DNA (partial): TGCGCCAGCAGCACCGGACAGTGGATCTATGGC. Translation: CASSTGQWIYG. The whole CDR3 protein reads CASSTGQWIYGYTF. The entire variable domain, with the rest obtained from reference TRBV5-1 and TRBJ1-2, is as follows: KAGVTQTPRYLIKTRGQQVTLSCSPISGHRSVSWYQQTPGQGLQFLFEYFSETQRNKGNFPGRFSGRQFSNSRSEMNVSTLELGDSALYLCASSTGQWIYGYTFGSGTRLTVV.

Regarding this clone: The sequenced fragment ends 3 residues before the CDR3 boundary, so the rest is inferred from the germline J gene. V gene TRBV19 combines with J gene TRBJ2-5; 10 nucleotides match TRBD2. Trimming cost V 5 bases and J 2 bases; bases outside gene matches: 5. The CDR3 runs 15 residues. The germline V gene encodes CDR1 LNHDA and CDR2 SQIVND (reference sequence). The CDR3 region is CASSVLAGGQETQYF. CDR3 DNA (partial): TGTGCCAGTAGTGTCTTAGCGGGAGGACAAGAGACC.

Note on this clone: The missing CDR3 end, 3 residues past where the read stops, is filled in from the germline J gene. This chain joins TRBV2 and TRBJ2-6, with 10 bases that match TRBD1. This CDR3 comprises 18 residues. Germline CDR1 reads SNHLY; CDR2 reads FYNNEI. V gave up 8 bases and J gave up 0 bases; unmatched junction bases: 10. The CDR3 loop is CASLPGTGVSSGANVLTF. The sequenced CDR3 bases are TGTGCCAGCCTACCCGGGACAGGGGTTTCCTCTGGGGCCAACGTC.

A word on this clone: The DNA ends 3 residues before the CDR3 does, and the rest of the CDR3 is filled in from the germline J gene. The V and J genes are TRBV20-1 and TRBJ2-7; 9 positions agree with TRBD1. The ends lost 3 bases at V and 3 bases at J; junction bases unmatched: 6. This CDR3 is built from 14 residues. Germline CDR1 is DFQATT and CDR2 is SNEGSKA (reference sequence). The covered CDR3 bases are TGCAGTGCTAGGATGAGGGACAGGGTCTACGAG. It encodes CSARMRDRVYE. The full CDR3 protein is CSARMRDRVYEQYF.

With regard to this clone: From the germline J gene comes the end of the CDR3, since the read stops 3 residues before it. The rearrangement links TRBV19 to TRBJ1-4, with TRBD1 matching 7 bases. CDR3 size: 15 residues. Trimming at V came to 0 bases and at J to 7 bases, leaving 5 bases not matched to a gene. Per germline, CDR1 LNHDA and CDR2 SQIVND (reference sequence). The DNA read from the CDR3 is TGTGCCAGTAGTATAGACCGGGACAGAGTTGAAAAA. As protein: CASSIDRDRVEK. The whole CDR3 protein reads CASSIDRDRVEKLFF.

Notes on this clone: Read data end 3 residues before the CDR3 end; the end is taken from the germline J gene. The V and J genes are TRBV7-3 and TRBJ2-3; D uncertain. Trimming shortened V by 6 bases and J by 0 bases, and 7 bases separated the two germline ends. The CDR3 spans 13 residues. Germline V gene sequence: CDR1 SGHTA, CDR2 FQGTGA. CDR3 DNA, as far as it was read: TGTGCCAGCAGAGCTAGTAGCACAGATACG. Residues: CASRASSTDT. In full, the CDR3 is CASRASSTDTQYF.

CDR3 DNA, as far as it was read: TGTGCCAGCAGCTCGAATAGCGGGGGCATGTACGAG. Its protein product is CASSSNSGGMYE. In full, the CDR3 reads CASSSNSGGMYEQYF. This chain uses TRBV7-6 with TRBJ2-7; 9 nucleotides agree with TRBD2. The read falls 3 residues short of the CDR3 end, and the missing part is taken from the germline J gene. Germline loops: CDR1 SGHVS, CDR2 FNYEAQ. The J segment lost 4 bases and the V segment lost 4 bases, leaving 8 bases of the junction unmatched. The CDR3 spans 15 residues.

Notes on this clone: The CDR3 end falls 3 residues outside the read, so it is completed with the germline J gene. The genes are TRBV11-3 and TRBJ2-2; D not certain. The CDR3 has 14 residues. V shed 1 base and J shed 1 base, with 4 bases lying between them. Per germline, CDR1 SGHNT and CDR2 YENEEA. The CDR3: CASSLGRNTGELFF. The DNA read from the CDR3 is TGTGCCAGCAGCTTAGGCAGGAACACCGGGGAG.

Comments on this clone: The CDR3 end lies 3 residues beyond the end of the read and is filled in from the germline J gene. This chain connects TRBV19 to TRBJ2-1; 9 nucleotides align to TRBD2. The CDR3 sequence is 19 residues long. V lost 1 base, J lost 0 bases, and 10 bases stayed unmatched. Germline CDR1 LNHDA, CDR2 SQIVND (reference sequence). CDR3 bases read: TGTGCCAGTAGTATAGCTGGCGGGAGGGTCCAGAGCTCCTACAATGAG. Protein: CASSIAGGRVQSSYNE. From start to end, the CDR3 is CASSIAGGRVQSSYNEQFF.

A word on this clone: The DNA ends 3 residues before the CDR3 does, and the rest of the CDR3 is filled in from the germline J gene. V usage is TRBV12-3 or TRBV12-4 and J usage is TRBJ2-7; 11 nucleotides match TRBD1. CDR3 length equals 15 residues. V lost 4 bases to trimming and J lost 3 bases; unmatched junction nucleotides: 5. The CDR3 bases that were read are TGTGCCAGCAGTTCGGACAGGGGGCTTGTCTACGAG. Translated, it gives CASSSDRGLVYE. The full CDR3 is CASSSDRGLVYEQYF.

About this clone: The read terminates 3 residues before the CDR3 end, so the remaining end is supplied by the germline J gene. This chain links TRBV13 with TRBJ2-2; perhaps TRBD2 as D (5 bases). Trimming removed 2 bases at V and 5 bases at J, with 9 bases between. CDR1 and CDR2 (germline): PRHDT, FYEKMQ (reference sequence). The CDR3 spans 14 residues. This CDR3 is CASSLRSGTGELFF. Partial CDR3 DNA: TGTGCCAGCAGCTTAAGATCGGGGACCGGGGAG.

Comment on this clone: The read finishes 3 residues shy of the CDR3 end, and the germline J gene is used to complete it. V gene TRBV20-1 combines with J gene TRBJ2-5, with 13 bases that match TRBD2. This CDR3 contains 16 residues. Germline loops: CDR1 DFQATT, CDR2 SNEGSKA (reference sequence). With V trimmed by 0 bases and J by 5 bases, 6 bases remained unmatched. The CDR3 bases that were read are TGCAGTGCTAGAGATTGGACTAGCGGGGGAATTGAGACC. It yields the protein CSARDWTSGGIET. The whole CDR3 protein is CSARDWTSGGIETQYF.

On this clone itself: The CDR3 goes on 3 residues after the read ends, and that part is filled in from the germline J gene. V and J are TRBV5-6 and TRBJ1-2; perhaps TRBD1 as D (5 bases). Germline CDR1 is SGHDT and CDR2 is YYEEEE. This CDR3 has 14 residues. The DNA read from the CDR3 is TGTGCCAGCAGCCCTTCCCCAGGGCGGGGCGGC. Its translation is CASSPSPGRGG. The CDR3 in its entirety is CASSPSPGRGGYTF.

As to this clone: The read halts 3 residues ahead of the CDR3 end, with the missing end drawn from the germline J gene. The rearrangement links TRBV7-7 to TRBJ2-1; 9 nucleotides align to TRBD2. The CDR3 spans 17 residues. V shed 1 base and J 7 bases; nucleotides not matched to a gene: 11. The germline V gene has CDR1 SSHAT and CDR2 FNYEAQ (reference sequence). CDR3 bases read: TGTGCCAGCAGCTTAGAGGTTGGTAGCGGGAGCGGGAATGAG. Translated: CASSLEVGSGSGNE. The entire CDR3 protein reads CASSLEVGSGSGNEQFF.

As for this clone: At one boundary the junction diverges from the germline segment, which might be a read error. The sequence runs out 3 residues before the end of the CDR3; the remainder is reconstructed from the germline J gene. V usage is TRBV7-6 and J usage is TRBJ1-5; D not resolved. Germline loops: CDR1 SGHVS, CDR2 FNYEAQ. The CDR3 runs 14 residues. The sequenced part of the CDR3 DNA is TGTGTCAGCAGCTTAGCGCCGGGGAATCAGCCC. It specifies CVSSLAPGNQP. In full, the CDR3 reads CVSSLAPGNQPQHF. The variable domain in full, with the rest retrieved from reference TRBV7-6 and TRBJ1-5, is GAGVSQSPRYKVTKRGQDVALRCDPISGHVSLYWYRQALGQGPEFLTYFNYEAQQDKSGLPNDRFSAERPEGSISTLTIQRTEQRDSAMYRCVSSLAPGNQPQHFGDGTRLSIL.

About this clone: The read comes to an end 3 residues before the CDR3 does, leaving the germline J gene to fill in the end. This chain links TRBV10-3 with TRBJ2-3, with 9 positions matching TRBD1. This CDR3 contains 15 residues. The V gene's germline CDR1 is ENHRY and CDR2 SYGVKD. Trimming took 8 bases from V and 3 from J; bases not matched to a gene: 9. CDR3 sequence: CAISRGQGGTDTQYF. The sequenced part of the CDR3 DNA is TGTGCCATCTCACGGGGACAGGGAGGGACAGATACG.

Comment on this clone: The read comes to an end 3 residues before the CDR3 does, leaving the germline J gene to fill in the end. The chain couples TRBV5-6 to TRBJ2-7; a weak D match, TRBD1 (5 bases). V dropped 0 bases and J dropped 0 bases, with 7 bases sitting between them. The germline V gene has CDR1 SGHDT and CDR2 YYEEEE. The CDR3 spans 14 residues. The CDR3 DNA, read in part, is TGTGCCAGCAGCTTGGGACAGTCCTCCTACGAG. This translates into CASSLGQSSYE. The complete CDR3 protein is CASSLGQSSYEQYF.

For this clone: The missing CDR3 end, 3 residues past where the read stops, is filled in from the germline J gene. V gene TRBV20-1 combines with J gene TRBJ2-7; the D gene is possibly TRBD1 (6 bases). V dropped 3 bases and J dropped 2 bases, with 17 bases sitting between them. CDR3 length equals 15 residues. Germline CDR1 DFQATT, CDR2 SNEGSKA (reference sequence). CDR3: CSASVGRGDPYEQYF. The part of the CDR3 DNA that was read is TGCAGTGCTAGCGTTGGCAGGGGAGACCCCTACGAG.

To note about this clone: Coverage ceases 3 residues before the CDR3 finishes, and the germline J gene fills in the end. The chain joins TRBV29-1 to TRBJ2-7; 12 positions agree with TRBD1. J was trimmed by 4 bases and V by 3 bases; bases with no gene match: 1. The CDR3 covers 13 residues. Per germline, CDR1 SQVTM and CDR2 ANQGSEA. CDR3 DNA, as far as it was read: TGCAGCGTTGAGGGACAGGGGGCTTACGAG. The encoded protein is CSVEGQGAYE. From start to end, the CDR3 is CSVEGQGAYEQYF.

Partial CDR3 DNA: TGCGCCAGCAGCTCACAGGGAGGGGAAAACACC. Its protein is CASSSQGGENT. The whole CDR3 protein is CASSSQGGENTIYF. The gene calls are TRBV5-1 and TRBJ1-3; TRBD1 might be the D (6 bases). The sequence runs out 3 residues before the end of the CDR3; the remainder is reconstructed from the germline J gene. V was shortened by 3 bases and J by 6 bases, with 13 bases between the two germline ends. Germline V gene sequence: CDR1 SGHRS, CDR2 YFSETQ. The CDR3 has 14 amino acids.

Note on this clone: Read sequence stops 3 residues before the CDR3 end, and the germline J gene provides the missing end. The genes are TRBV19 and TRBJ2-1; 9 nucleotides align to TRBD1. Germline V gene lookup returns CDR1 LNHDA and CDR2 SQIVND (reference sequence). J was trimmed by 7 bases and V by 4 bases; bases with no gene match: 14. CDR3 size: 17 residues. The sequenced CDR3 bases are TGTGCCAGTAGTACCCGGACAGGGGCCGGAGGGGGTAATGAG. It translates to CASSTRTGAGGGNE. The whole CDR3 is CASSTRTGAGGGNEQFF.

Turning to this clone: The CDR3 is cut off 3 residues early in the read; its end comes from the germline J gene. The chain recombines TRBV19 with TRBJ1-3; D unresolved. The CDR3 runs to 14 residues. Germline values: CDR1 LNHDA, CDR2 SQIVND (reference sequence). With 6 bases removed from V and 0 bases from J, the gap between germline ends came to 9 bases. CDR3 region: CASSPQSSGNTIYF. The CDR3 bases that were read are TGTGCCAGTAGCCCCCAGTCCTCTGGAAACACC. Variable domain in full (rest from reference TRBV19 and TRBJ1-3): DGGITQSPKYLFRKEGQNVTLSCEQNLNHDAMYWYRQDPGQGLRLIYYSQIVNDFQKGDIAEGYSVSREKKESFPLTVTSAQKNPTAFYLCASSPQSSGNTIYFGEGSWLTVV.

Turning to this clone: The read is 3 residues too short to cover the CDR3 end, so that end is filled in from the germline J gene. V gene TRBV11-2 combines with J gene TRBJ1-1; D is perhaps TRBD1 (6 bases). Germline assignment: CDR1 SGHAT and CDR2 FQNNGV. This CDR3 contains 13 residues. CDR3 DNA, as far as it was read: TGTGCCAGCAGCGCCGGGACATCCGAGGCG. Amino acid sequence: CASSAGTSEA. The complete CDR3 reads CASSAGTSEAAFF.

Remarks on this clone: The read falls 3 residues short of the CDR3 end, and the missing part is taken from the germline J gene. The chain has TRBV5-4 and TRBJ2-7; 13 bases map to TRBD2. The CDR3 has 16 amino acids. V shed 1 base, J shed 3 bases, and the junction held 4 bases outside the gene matches. Per germline, CDR1 SGHNT and CDR2 YYREEE (reference sequence). The CDR3 DNA, read in part, is TGTGCCAGCAGCTTGCGGGGACTAGCGGGAAGCTACGAG. This sequence encodes CASSLRGLAGSYE. The full CDR3 protein is CASSLRGLAGSYEQYF.